The source of this TCR beta chain is a study of T cells after yellow fever vaccination. Study-level results: From the bulk population, abundant clonotypes could contaminate and appear within FACS-sorted repertoires.

TCRdb processed the 5' RACE reads anew with MiXCR; each CDR3 protein has one entry. The table shows roughly 120,000 distinct CDR3 sequences, with about 7.8% occurring only once. In this sample, this clonotype turned up many times. Its antigen is undetermined. This CDR3 region has 18 residues. CDR1 DFQATT and CDR2 SNEGSKA come from the germline V gene (reference sequence). V gave up 2 bases and J gave up 5 bases; unmatched junction bases: 12. The V gene is TRBV20-1, the J gene TRBJ2-3; the match to TRBD2 covers 14 bases. Source: CD4+ T cells sorted from PBMCs, taken approximately 47 days after the first yellow fever vaccination. This TCR came from a man aged 18 to 29 who received the YFV17D yellow fever vaccine. CDR3 in amino acids: CSARSGLAGGRGKDTQYF. CDR3 DNA: TGCAGTGCTAGATCTGGACTAGCGGGGGGCCGTGGGAAAGATACGCAGTATTTT.